This note documents a single T cell receptor beta chain sequence. It lacks a known antigen. No clone much larger than this one lies a single base away; base qualities are absent. The data belong to a study of CD8 T cells in Susac syndrome (dated by TCRdb to between 2018 and 2021). The study in broad terms: Repertoire sequencing was used to test whether CD8+ T cell activation and differentiation in Susac syndrome was antigen driven. Broader findings and caveats from the paper: The TCR sequencing and HLA analysis was acknowledged to have included a relatively small number of individuals.

From the germline V gene (reference sequence), CDR1 is MNHNY and CDR2 is SVGAGI. Inclusive of the bounding cysteine and phenylalanine, the CDR3 is 16 residues long. The entry retains the CDR3 DNA only, 48 bases that are in frame from base 1. V is reduced by 0 bases and J by 3 bases, leaving a spacing of 12 bases between them. High-throughput TCR beta sequencing profiled peripheral blood CD8+ and CD4+ T cells from healthy donors, Susac syndrome patients and multiple sclerosis patients. Multiple sclerosis controls were treatment-naive patients with stable or active relapsing-remitting disease fulfilling revised McDonald criteria. Bulk CD8+ and CD4+ T cells were purified magnetically by negative isolation, whereas CD8+ TEMRA cells were enriched by FACS. Blood was drawn into EDTA tubes, processed within 24 hours, and PBMCs were isolated by density gradient centrifugation. PBMCs intended for TCR sequencing were frozen in liquid nitrogen and were later thawed in a 37 degrees C water bath. The sorted or isolated CD4+, CD8+ and CD8+ TEMRA cells had a purity of 90% or higher.

RNA was extracted using the RNeasy kit, and roughly 0.5 to 1 microgram was reverse transcribed with random hexamers. TCR beta CDR3 regions were amplified with the immunoSEQ multiplex PCR assay covering 54 Vbeta and 13 Jbeta segments. PCR amplification bias was corrected using a synthetic template baseline for primer optimization and computational correction. Regarding the original processing steps: Reads were annotated to V, D and J genes per IMGT and analyzed with immunoSEQ Analyzer, keeping only productive sequences. Clonality was calculated as one minus the Shannon entropy normalized by log2 of the number of productive unique sequences. For each patient and control, public and private clones were evaluated among the 100 most prevalent clones. A clone was defined as Susac-specific if it was absent from the healthy and MS cohorts, from roughly 990 published viral clones and from other ImmuneACCESS disease sequences. The public reads were run again by TCRdb, first through fastp at Q25 and then through MiXCR, and only productive beta chains were kept. Entries that share a CDR3 protein sequence are merged under the most common genes and DNA. The V and J calls come from TCRdb's annotation, not from the publication. For this sample there are approximately 180,000 distinct CDR3 sequences; more than 90% appear just once. The ten top clones hold 0.093% of the sample.

The chain is encoded by TRBV6-6 joined to TRBJ1-5, with the identity of the D gene unclear. The specimen sequenced was CD4+ T cells from PBMCs. The sequence was obtained from a human donor with multiple sclerosis. The nucleotide sequence is TGTGCCAGCAGTTACTCGGGTCATACCTTCAATCAGCCCCAGCATTTT. It translates to CASSYSGHTFNQPQHF.